This T cell receptor (beta chain) was captured in a study of blood T cell repertoires in COVID-19. The overall study: The origin of the acute and convalescent COVID-19 samples was the United States, Italy and Spain.

Under the authors' procedure: Reference gene primer amplification gave estimated nucleated cell counts. TCRdb keeps only in-frame clones here, not all; method: immunoSEQ multiplex PCR. V, J and clone size are those of that table, while D and trimming were read from the DNA. The table has about 320,000 clones, roughly 86% seen once. The germline V gene encodes CDR1 DFQATT and CDR2 SNEGSKA (reference sequence). The CDR3 is 10 residues long. V lost 5 bases to trimming and J lost 4 bases, with 6 bases between them. The source of this sequence is a woman aged 45 to 65 with acute or convalescent COVID-19. The rearrangement joins TRBV20-1 to TRBJ2-7; D is ambiguous. The sample consisted of peripheral blood. As DNA, the CDR3 is TGCAGTGCTTCCTCTTACGAGCAGTACTTC. This translates into CSASSYEQYF.